What follows are 15 T cell receptor beta chains derived from one specimen sequenced in a study of blood T cell repertoires in COVID-19 (TCRdb year 2020). The library was prepared using the immunoSEQ multiplex PCR assay. TCRdb stores this immuneACCESS table with in-frame sequences only. Part of the clones is absent; in the studies checked, under half of the shortfall reflects unresolved V genes, and no reason is known for the rest. The sample has roughly 350,000 clones on record, roughly 86% of them singletons. The ten largest clones represent 10% of the sample. The sequenced material came from peripheral blood. These TCRs come from a woman aged 25 to 39 with COVID-19, enrolled during active disease.

This chain uses TRBV7-2 with TRBJ2-7; a weak D match, TRBD2 (6 bases). CDR3 length: 14 amino acids. The V end was cut by 2 bases, the J end by 9 bases, with 17 bases between. Germline CDR1 and CDR2: SGHTA and FQGNSA. CDR3 sequence: CASSLNRELGGQYF. The DNA of the CDR3 is TGTGCCAGCAGCTTAAACCGGGAACTGGGGGGGCAGTACTTC.

This clone was found once. This chain links TRBV19 with TRBJ1-5; tentative D call: TRBD1 (5 bases). The CDR3 totals 15 residues. Germline CDR1 and CDR2: LNHDA and SQIVND (reference sequence). Trimming removed 1 base from V and 3 bases from J, with 10 bases in between. The CDR3 is CASSIGARDNQPQHF. DNA for the CDR3: TGTGCCAGTAGTATAGGGGCCAGGGACAATCAGCCCCAGCATTTT.

The chain joins TRBV27 to TRBJ2-7, with 8 bases lining up with TRBD1. This CDR3 is 15 amino acids long. J gave up 4 bases and V 4 bases, and 9 bases lay outside the gene matches. Per germline, CDR1 MNHEY and CDR2 SMNVEV (reference sequence). The CDR3: CASSSYGQGGYEQYF. In nucleotides, the CDR3 is TGTGCCAGCAGTTCATACGGACAGGGTGGGTACGAGCAGTACTTC.

The chain uses TRBV11-3 and TRBJ2-3; 8 bases agree with TRBD2. V was pared by 0 bases and J by 10 bases, with 3 bases of the junction left unmatched. This CDR3 has 13 residues. Germline CDR1 SGHNT, CDR2 YENEEA. As DNA, the CDR3 is TGTGCCAGCAGCTTAGATCCGCGGGGGGCGCAGTATTTT. Protein product: CASSLDPRGAQYF. Together with reference TRBV11-3 and TRBJ2-3, the CDR3 gives the full variable domain: EAGVVQSPRYKIIEKKQPVAFWCNPISGHNTLYWYLQNLGQGPELLIRYENEEAVDDSQLPKDRFSAERLKGVDSTLKIQPAELGDSAVYLCASSLDPRGAQYFGPGTRLTVL.

The rearrangement links TRBV28 to TRBJ1-2, with a tentative D call TRBD1 (5 bases). The V end lost 1 base, the J end lost 6 bases, and 12 bases lay between the germline ends. This CDR3 has 14 residues. Germline-derived CDR1 and CDR2 are MDHEN and SYDVKM. Here the CDR3 reads CASSLSGGAHGYTF. CDR3 nucleotide sequence: TGTGCCAGCAGTTTATCAGGAGGGGCCCATGGCTACACCTTC.

The J gene is TRBJ1-1, the V gene TRBV30; the D is unclear. V lost 0 bases and J lost 1, with 6 bases in between. Germline V gives CDR1 GTSNPN, CDR2 SVGIG (reference sequence). The CDR3 has 13 residues. DNA for the CDR3: TGTGCCTGGAGTGTAAACAGGAACACTGAAGCTTTCTTT. Its protein product is CAWSVNRNTEAFF.

V is TRBV28 and J is TRBJ1-2; TRBD1 aligns across 7 bases. J gave up 2 bases and V 6 bases, and 15 bases lay outside the gene matches. The length of the CDR3 is 17 residues. Germline CDR1 reads MDHEN; CDR2 reads SYDVKM. The CDR3 loop is CASRNLGDRHSNYGYTF. CDR3 sequence (DNA): TGTGCCAGCAGAAATTTAGGGGACAGACATTCCAACTATGGCTACACCTTC.

This chain connects TRBV19 to TRBJ2-7, with D possibly being TRBD2 (5 bases). Looked up from germline, CDR1 is LNHDA and CDR2 is SQIVND (reference sequence). The CDR3 is 13 residues long. V lost 7 bases to trimming and J lost 0 bases, with 10 bases between them. CDR3 DNA: TGTGCCAGTACCCCGGGAAGCTCCTACGAGCAGTACTTC. Its translation is CASTPGSSYEQYF.

CDR3 residues: CARPSGRHRLEFF. For the CDR3, the DNA is TGTGCCCGGCCTAGCGGGAGGCATCGGTTGGAGTTCTTC. The chain couples TRBV6-6 to TRBJ2-1; 11 positions match TRBD2. The length of the CDR3 is 13 residues. Germline trimming cut 11 bases from V and 14 bases from J; bases unmatched to any gene: 14. The V gene's germline CDR1 is MNHNY and CDR2 SVGAGI (reference sequence).

The CDR3 loop is CASSIGLGTIQETQYF. DNA of the CDR3: TGTGCCAGTAGTATAGGGTTAGGGACAATTCAAGAGACCCAGTACTTC. The chain couples TRBV19 to TRBJ2-5; D may be TRBD1 (6 bases). The germline CDR1 and CDR2 sequences are LNHDA and SQIVND (reference sequence). The length of the CDR3 is 16 residues. V lost 1 base and J 2 bases, leaving 14 bases between the germline ends.

The chain employs TRBV5-4 and TRBJ1-2; D uncertain. Trimming removed 3 bases from V and 6 bases from J, with 12 bases in between. Germline loops: CDR1 SGHNT, CDR2 YYREEE (reference sequence). The CDR3 runs to 13 residues. CDR3 in DNA: TGTGCCAGCAGCTCCTCAAGACACGATGGCTACACCTTC. Translation gives CASSSSRHDGYTF.

J is TRBJ2-7 and V is TRBV10-3; D possibly corresponds to TRBD2 (6 bases). Germline V gene lookup returns CDR1 ENHRY and CDR2 SYGVKD. The CDR3 extends over 13 amino acids. Trimming took 4 bases from V and 1 from J, leaving 8 bases between them. In nucleotides, the CDR3 is TGTGCCATCAGTGGGGCGGGGTCCTACGAGCAGTACTTC. It specifies CAISGAGSYEQYF.

The rearrangement joins TRBV5-1 to TRBJ2-1, with D tentatively TRBD2 (6 bases). V shed 4 bases and J shed 0 bases, with 14 bases lying between them. Germline loops: CDR1 SGHRS, CDR2 YFSETQ. CDR3 length equals 16 residues. The CDR3, as DNA: TGCGCCAGCAGCAAGACGGGACTCCCCTCCTACAATGAGCAGTTCTTC. Its translation is CASSKTGLPSYNEQFF.

The chain employs TRBV27 and TRBJ2-1; the D gene is possibly TRBD2 (6 bases). The CDR3 covers 15 residues. Germline assignment: CDR1 MNHEY and CDR2 SMNVEV (reference sequence). V was cut by 0 bases and J by 7 bases, with 13 bases left in between. The CDR3 coding sequence is TGTGCCAGCAGTTTATCGTCCCTGCGGGATAATGAGCAGTTCTTC. Encoded protein: CASSLSSLRDNEQFF.

The V and J genes are TRBV11-2 and TRBJ1-4; perhaps TRBD1 as D (5 bases). This CDR3 comprises 15 residues. Trimming cost V 0 bases and J 4 bases, with 9 bases left between them. Germline CDR1 is SGHAT and CDR2 is FQNNGV. The CDR3 reads CASSLEGLGNEKLFF. CDR3 nucleotides: TGTGCCAGCAGCTTAGAGGGGCTCGGTAATGAAAAACTGTTTTTT. Variable domain in full (rest from reference TRBV11-2 and TRBJ1-4): EAGVAQSPRYKIIEKRQSVAFWCNPISGHATLYWYQQILGQGPKLLIQFQNNGVVDDSQLPKDRFSAERLKGVDSTLKIQPAKLEDSAVYLCASSLEGLGNEKLFFGSGTQLSVL.